This TCR beta chain originates from a study of T-cell memory formation after mild COVID-19 (dated by TCRdb to about 2021). Looking at the study overall: TCR sequence clusters from the two donors were largely donor specific. In two donors, T-cell clones that expanded and contracted after mild COVID-19 were followed by sequencing TCRalpha and TCRbeta repertoires longitudinally. Two young, previously healthy adult volunteers made up the cohort, one male and one female.

This sample was sequenced with an Illumina NovaSeq 6000. TCRalpha and TCRbeta cDNA libraries were built by 5'RACE with constant-segment primers, adding sample barcodes and unique molecular identifiers. RNA was extracted from every sample with Trizol reagent. Libraries were amplified in two PCR steps, with a second sample barcode and Illumina TruSeq adapters added in the second step. The libraries were sequenced on an Illumina NovaSeq using 2 x 150 bp paired-end reads. As for the original processing: Demultiplexing of reads and collapsing into UMI-guided consensus sequences were performed with migec v1.2.7. Using mixcr v2.1.11, UMI consensuses were aligned to TRA and TRB V and J templates and then assembled into clonotypes. A clonotype was counted as expanded or contracted only if both edgeR and NoisET called the change significant, with noise models trained on biological replicates. For edgeR calls, the cutoffs were a false discovery rate-adjusted p below 0.01 and a log2 fold-change threshold of 1. As an exploratory analysis of dynamics, PCA with hierarchical clustering was applied to max-normalized trajectories of the 1000 most abundant clonotypes. The CD4 or CD8 phenotype of responding clones was assigned using the separately sequenced CD4+ and CD8+ repertoires. Using fastp at Q25 and MiXCR, TCRdb reprocessed the public reads and kept productive beta chains. Merged by CDR3 protein, the rows form single entries marked with the most common genes and DNA. Clone size and V and J calls follow TCRdb, not the original study. For this sample the table gives around 410,000 distinct CDR3 sequences, of which more than 20% were detected only once. The ten largest make up about an eighth of the sample.

Study-wide findings and limitations: Contracting CD4+ clones were found mainly in CM and EM memory subsets, while CD8+ clones were enriched in EMRA. Some responding clones were detected in pre-infection memory, which suggested that pre-existing cross-reactive memory T cells had joined the SARS-CoV-2 response. SARS-CoV-2 specificity of the second-wave clones peaking on day 37 was not confirmed. Only two mild cases were covered in the study, and larger cohorts including severe cases with pre-infection samples were considered necessary. Balanced CD4/CD8 phenotypes were observed for clones contracting from day 15 to 85, whereas a bias towards CD4+ was observed for a second wave of clones expanding from day 15 to 37.

The germline V gene gives CDR1 as SGHTA and CDR2 as FQGNSA. At the junction V is shortened by 0 bases and J by 2 bases, with 11 bases in between. Taken from cysteine to phenylalanine, the CDR3 has 15 residues. Just the 45-base CDR3 DNA is kept, in frame starting at base 1. Details on this clonotype: What antigen it recognizes has not been identified. No much larger clone exists at a distance of one base, and base qualities are not known.

PBMCs were isolated by Ficoll-Paque density gradient centrifugation. The TCR originated in an adult woman who had mild COVID-19 (a few samples of this study predate the infection). The sample titles of this study are shuffled in the database, so cell type and time point are left out; the donor was told from shared clones. The V and J genes are TRBV7-2 and TRBJ2-7; possibly the D gene is TRBD2, per 6 matching bases. The sequencing input was PBMCs or a T cell subset sorted from them (not recorded which). The CDR3 is CASSLARGIPYEQYF. Read as DNA, the sequence is TGTGCCAGCAGCTTAGCGCGGGGTATCCCCTACGAGCAGTACTTC.